This entry lists 26 T cell receptor beta chains sequenced from one sample in a study of blood T cell repertoires in COVID-19. Assay: immunoSEQ multiplex PCR; the TCRdb copy retains only in-frame clones and omits some. This table holds over 100,000 clones, roughly 84% found once. Sequenced material: peripheral blood. Receptors originate from a woman aged 50 to 60 with acute or convalescent COVID-19.

The J gene is TRBJ1-4, the V gene TRBV30, with D uncertain. The V end lost 2 bases, the J end lost 4 bases, and 14 bases lay between the germline ends. The germline gives CDR1 GTSNPN, CDR2 SVGIG (reference sequence). The CDR3 is 15 residues long. The CDR3 nucleotides read TGTGCCTGGAGTCCCCAGGTATCCCTTAATGAAAAACTGTTTTTT. Protein sequence: CAWSPQVSLNEKLFF.

The chain combines TRBV27 with TRBJ2-7; TRBD1 matches at 9 bases. The germline CDR1 and CDR2 sequences are MNHEY and SMNVEV (reference sequence). The CDR3 runs to 17 residues. J was trimmed by 6 bases and V by 4 bases; bases with no gene match: 16. For the CDR3, the DNA is TGTGCCAGCAGTTCACGCCCTGGGACAGGGATTTGGCGCGAGCAGTACTTC. Protein: CASSSRPGTGIWREQYF.

The chain recombines TRBV7-2 with TRBJ2-3, with 7 bases identical to TRBD1. V trimming: 0 bases; J trimming: 2 bases; junction bases outside the gene matches: 11. This CDR3 region has 18 residues. CDR1 and CDR2 from the germline V gene are SGHTA and FQGNSA. The DNA for the CDR3 is TGTGCCAGCAGCTTAGCGGTCGGGACAGTTGGATCCACAGATACGCAGTATTTT. Protein sequence: CASSLAVGTVGSTDTQYF.

The chain uses TRBV5-8 and TRBJ2-1; 7 nucleotides align to TRBD2. The CDR3 totals 15 residues. Trimming cost V 4 bases and J 2 bases; bases outside gene matches: 6. Germline V gene data show CDR1 as SGHTS and CDR2 as YDEGEE. In nucleotides, the CDR3 is TGTGCCAGCAGCCCGGGACTAAATGCCTACAATGAGCAGTTCTTC. Protein sequence: CASSPGLNAYNEQFF.

The chain joins TRBV9 to TRBJ1-1; possible D gene TRBD1, 6 bases. The CDR3 runs to 14 residues. CDR1 is SGDLS and CDR2 is YYNGEE in the germline V gene. Trimming pared 3 bases from V and 0 bases from J, leaving 9 bases between. CDR3 protein: CASSEDSLNTEAFF. The CDR3 DNA reads as TGTGCCAGCAGCGAGGACAGTTTGAACACTGAAGCTTTCTTT.

This clone has just a few counts. V and J are TRBV2 and TRBJ1-5; 8 positions agree with TRBD1. After removal of 8 bases from V and 7 bases from J, the junction contained 4 bases not matched to a gene. Germline loops: CDR1 SNHLY, CDR2 FYNNEI. The CDR3 has 12 amino acids. DNA for the CDR3: TGTGCCAGCCAGGGGGCGGGACAGCCCCAGCATTTT. It is translated as CASQGAGQPQHF.

The chain joins TRBV7-9 to TRBJ1-4; 8 nucleotides align to TRBD1. CDR3 length: 14 amino acids. Germline V CDR1 and CDR2: SEHNR, FQNEAQ (reference sequence). V was pared by 4 bases and J by 6 bases, with 4 bases of the junction left unmatched. CDR3 amino acids: CASSSGQGYEKLFF. The DNA for the CDR3 is TGTGCCAGCAGCTCCGGACAGGGATATGAAAAACTGTTTTTT. The full variable domain, with the rest looked up from reference TRBV7-9 and TRBJ1-4, is DTGVSQNPRHKITKRGQNVTFRCDPISEHNRLYWYRQTLGQGPEFLTYFQNEAQLEKSRLLSDRFSAERPKGSFSTLEIQRTEQGDSAMYLCASSSGQGYEKLFFGSGTQLSVL.

This chain links TRBV20-1 with TRBJ2-1, with D tentatively TRBD1 (5 bases). CDR3 length: 11 residues. Between the trimmed V and J ends, which lost 6 bases and 8 bases, there was a span of 11 bases. Germline V lookup: CDR1 DFQATT, CDR2 SNEGSKA (reference sequence). The CDR3 region has the DNA TGCAGTGCCTTACAGGTCTATGAGCAGTTCTTC. Its protein is CSALQVYEQFF.

This clone was observed once. J is TRBJ2-5 and V is TRBV5-1, with 7 nucleotides matching TRBD2. The CDR3 has 13 residues. Germline trimming cut 2 bases from V and 7 bases from J; bases unmatched to any gene: 5. Germline V gene lookup returns CDR1 SGHRS and CDR2 YFSETQ. The CDR3 loop is CASSFSGRGTQYF. Here the CDR3 DNA reads TGCGCCAGCAGCTTCTCAGGGAGGGGGACCCAGTACTTC.

The chain couples TRBV4-2 to TRBJ1-2; D gene ambiguous. Germline V gives CDR1 LGHNA, CDR2 YNFKEQ. Trimming pared 1 base from V and 0 bases from J, leaving 18 bases between. CDR3 length equals 18 residues. CDR3 coding DNA: TGTGCCAGCAGCCAAGTACTCGGAGCGGCTGGGGCTAACTATGGCTACACCTTC. Translated: CASSQVLGAAGANYGYTF.

CDR3 region: CASSSTSGPYSYNEQFF. DNA of the CDR3: TGTGCCAGCAGCTCAACTAGCGGACCTTACTCCTACAATGAGCAGTTCTTC. V and J are TRBV7-3 and TRBJ2-1; 8 bases are a match to TRBD2. Germline V CDR1 and CDR2: SGHTA, FQGTGA. Germline trimming cut 4 bases from V and 0 bases from J; bases unmatched to any gene: 8. The CDR3 covers 17 residues.

The rearrangement links TRBV7-2 to TRBJ2-3; 8 nucleotides line up with TRBD1. V was clipped by 0 bases and J by 5 bases; unmatched bases: 4. This CDR3 is 15 amino acids long. CDR1 SGHTA and CDR2 FQGNSA come from the germline V gene. CDR3 nucleotide sequence: TGTGCCAGCAGCTTAGCCCCGACAGGGGTAGATACGCAGTATTTT. Translation gives CASSLAPTGVDTQYF.

The gene calls are TRBV5-4 and TRBJ1-6, with D tentatively TRBD1 (6 bases). Germline CDR1 is SGHNT and CDR2 is YYREEE (reference sequence). Trimming cost V 3 bases and J 9 bases, with 10 bases left between them. The CDR3 has 13 residues. The CDR3 loop is CASSSEGVSPLHF. CDR3 sequence (DNA): TGTGCCAGCAGCTCTGAGGGGGTTTCACCCCTCCACTTT.

This clone was detected only once. This chain connects TRBV5-1 to TRBJ1-1; the D is unclear. The CDR3 contains 14 residues. V was clipped by 5 bases and J by 3 bases, with 14 bases between them. CDR1 is SGHRS and CDR2 is YFSETQ in the germline V gene. DNA of the CDR3: TGCGCCAGCAGAATCGGAGGGTGGGACACTGAAGCTTTCTTT. Amino acid sequence: CASRIGGWDTEAFF.

V usage is TRBV10-3 and J usage is TRBJ2-5; D perhaps matches TRBD1 (5 bases). Trimming shortened V by 4 bases and J by 1 base, and 10 bases separated the two germline ends. Germline assignment: CDR1 ENHRY and CDR2 SYGVKD. The CDR3 is 14 residues long. CDR3 sequence: CAISGGRSQETQYF. The CDR3 nucleotides are TGTGCCATCAGTGGGGGCCGTAGCCAAGAGACCCAGTACTTC.

The rearrangement uses TRBV5-6 and TRBJ2-7; possibly TRBD2 for D (5 bases). This CDR3 is built from 15 residues. V was pared by 2 bases and J by 5 bases, with 17 bases between. Germline CDR1 SGHDT, CDR2 YYEEEE. The CDR3 loop is CASSFIGAADHEQYF. CDR3 nucleotides: TGTGCCAGCAGCTTCATTGGAGCAGCGGACCACGAGCAGTACTTC.

In nucleotides, the CDR3 is TGTGCCAGCAGCCCACGGACAGGGAACCAGCCCCAGCATTTT. Its protein is CASSPRTGNQPQHF. V and J are TRBV5-8 and TRBJ1-5; 8 bases are shared with TRBD1. V trimming: 4 bases; J trimming: 7 bases; junction bases outside the gene matches: 7. In germline, CDR1 is SGHTS, CDR2 YDEGEE. This CDR3 spans 14 amino acids.

This clone was counted a few times. The chain carries TRBV6-5 and TRBJ1-1; D call uncertain. There are 13 residues in the CDR3. V was trimmed by 7 bases and J by 1 base, leaving 10 bases between them. Germline V gene lookup returns CDR1 MNHEY and CDR2 SVGAGI. As DNA, the CDR3 is TGTGCCAGCACGAACAGTGGGAACACTGAAGCTTTCTTT. Translation: CASTNSGNTEAFF.

V gene TRBV5-8 combines with J gene TRBJ1-1; D remains ambiguous. Trimming left V 2 bases short and J 4 bases short, with 9 bases between. Germline CDR1 is SGHTS and CDR2 is YDEGEE. The CDR3 is 13 residues long. Here the CDR3 reads CASSFPSGTEAFF. Written as DNA, the CDR3 is TGTGCCAGCAGCTTTCCCAGCGGCACTGAAGCTTTCTTT. Supplemented by reference TRBV5-8 and TRBJ1-1, the full variable domain reads EAGVTQSPTHLIKTRGQQATLRCSPISGHTSVYWYQQALGLGLQFLLWYDEGEERNRGNFPPRFSGRQFPNYSSELNVNALELEDSALYLCASSFPSGTEAFFGQGTRLTVV.

The chain joins TRBV5-1 to TRBJ2-7, with 9 bases aligning to TRBD1. Germline CDR1 reads SGHRS; CDR2 reads YFSETQ. The CDR3 is 15 residues long. The V gene end was trimmed by 0 bases and the J gene end by 4 bases; junction bases not matched to a gene: 5. Here the CDR3 reads CASSLVTGGVYEQYF. The CDR3 DNA sequence: TGCGCCAGCAGCTTGGTAACAGGGGGCGTTTACGAGCAGTACTTC.

The chain couples TRBV5-1 to TRBJ2-1, with TRBD1 matching 11 bases. The germline CDR1 and CDR2 sequences are SGHRS and YFSETQ. The CDR3 totals 15 residues. With V trimmed by 3 bases and J by 9 bases, 8 bases remained unmatched. CDR3 in amino acids: CASSSAGTGGSEQFF. The CDR3 nucleotides read TGCGCCAGCAGCTCCGCCGGGACAGGGGGAAGTGAGCAGTTCTTC.

The CDR3, as DNA: TGTGCCAGCAGGGGGCCCCCTTCTTACGAGCAGTACTTC. It codes for CASRGPPSYEQYF. V gene TRBV6-1 combines with J gene TRBJ2-7, with D maybe TRBD1 (5 bases). This CDR3 has 13 amino acids. With 6 bases removed from V and 4 bases from J, the gap between germline ends came to 13 bases. CDR1 is MNHNS, CDR2 SASEGT, per germline.

V and J are TRBV5-1 and TRBJ2-2; 7 bases line up with TRBD1. The junction had 3 bases not matched to a gene; V was cut back by 4 bases and J by 0 bases. CDR1 and CDR2 (germline): SGHRS, YFSETQ. The CDR3 is made up of 15 amino acids. The CDR3: CASSTGQSNTGELFF. In DNA, the CDR3 is TGCGCCAGCAGCACGGGACAGTCGAACACCGGGGAGCTGTTTTTT.

The chain uses TRBV6-2 or TRBV6-3 and TRBJ2-3; possible D gene TRBD1, 5 bases. The V and J ends lost 2 bases and 6 bases respectively, with 9 bases between them. The germline CDR1 and CDR2 sequences are MNHEY and SVGEGT. This CDR3 comprises 13 residues. This CDR3 is CASSYRGADTQYF. The CDR3 DNA reads as TGTGCCAGCAGTTACAGGGGCGCGGATACGCAGTATTTT.

The V and J genes are TRBV27 and TRBJ2-6, with D perhaps TRBD2 (5 bases). CDR1 and CDR2 from the germline V gene are MNHEY and SMNVEV (reference sequence). The CDR3 covers 16 residues. V was clipped by 4 bases and J by 0 bases, with 10 bases between them. CDR3 DNA: TGTGCCAGCAGTTGGAGGTGGGACTCTGGGGCCAACGTCCTGACTTTC. As protein: CASSWRWDSGANVLTF.

The V call is TRBV30, the J call TRBJ1-2; D may be TRBD1 (6 bases). V shed 0 bases and J shed 2 bases, with 22 bases lying between them. Germline assignment: CDR1 GTSNPN and CDR2 SVGIG (reference sequence). The CDR3 is made up of 18 amino acids. Here the CDR3 reads CAWSVQSPGTGTNYGYTF. The CDR3 nucleotides are TGTGCCTGGAGTGTACAATCCCCCGGGACGGGGACAAACTATGGCTACACCTTC.